The T cell receptor (beta chain) under discussion was sequenced for a study of T cell repertoires in cytomegalovirus infection. As for the study in general: CMV infection plus the matching HLA type was flagged by public TCR beta signatures.

Study-wide findings and caveats: Cumulated frequencies of public TCR beta families served to identify carriers of CMV plus the relevant HLA. Within the response measured ex vivo, HLA-C-restricted CMV-specific TCR beta clonotypes were dominant.

Concerning this clonotype: Its antigen is currently unknown.

TCRdb re-called the reads with MiXCR, one entry per CDR3 protein. The table includes about 37,000 distinct CDR3 sequences, roughly 49% detected once. The CDR3 totals 14 residues. J gave up 3 bases and V 3 bases, and 3 bases lay outside the gene matches. Germline V gene data show CDR1 as SGHAT and CDR2 as FQNNGV. The sequence was collected from a human donor in good health (CMV status not recorded). Some clones in this sample may be carry-over from other donors' samples. The rearrangement uses TRBV11-2 and TRBJ2-5; TRBD1 matches 8 bases. This sample comprised CD8+ T cells from cultured PBMCs, obtained from culture after CMV antigen stimulation. CDR3 DNA sequence: TGTGCCAGCAGCTTCGACAGGGGAGAAGAGACCCAGTACTTC. Protein sequence: CASSFDRGEETQYF.